The present T cell receptor (beta chain) was sequenced within a study of blood T cell repertoires in COVID-19. About the study: Researchers got acute and convalescent COVID-19 samples from the United States, Italy and Spain. In each case, the material was cDNA or gDNA derived from T cells, B-cell-depleted T cells, or PBMCs.

V was pared by 5 bases and J by 5 bases, with 18 bases between. This CDR3 is 15 amino acids long. Germline CDR1 and CDR2: LGHNA and YNFKEQ. Original processing methods: The authors estimated nucleated cell counts from reference gene primer amplification. Profiling relied on immunoSEQ multiplex PCR, and the TCRdb table lists in-frame clones only, not all of them. Clone size and V and J calls were adopted from that table, with D and trimming inferred from the DNA. Of 200,000 to 250,000 clones listed, approximately 87% were seen once; the top ten hold 2% to 3%. The receptor was isolated from a woman aged 65 to 85 with active or convalescent COVID-19. V gene TRBV4-2 combines with J gene TRBJ2-5; D might be TRBD2 (6 bases). Sequenced sample: peripheral blood. CDR3 loop: CASSFSGGPMETQYF. The CDR3 DNA reads as TGTGCCAGCAGCTTTAGCGGAGGGCCCATGGAGACCCAGTACTTC.